This TCR beta chain is from a study of metastatic and nonmetastatic thyroid tumors. From the PCR reads, TCRdb re-called clones with MiXCR. The table lists about 15,000 clones, about 32% of them singletons, with approximately 11% in the top ten. Not a single patient had been given any form of treatment at any point before undergoing thyroid surgery. Germline CDR1 reads WNHNN; CDR2 reads SYGVQD (reference sequence). This CDR3 region has 15 residues. Trimming removed 2 bases at V and 3 bases at J, with 14 bases between. The receptor was derived from a male donor with papillary thyroid cancer or a benign thyroid nodule (not recorded which). Some clones in this sample may be carry-over from other donors' samples. The sample taken for sequencing was tumor tissue. V gene TRBV10-1 combines with J gene TRBJ2-7; D might be TRBD1 or TRBD2, each matching 5 bases. CDR3 nucleotide sequence: TGCGCCAGCAGTGAGAGTCGGGGCCAGGGCTACGAGCAGTACTTC. It is translated as CASSESRGQGYEQYF.